This T cell receptor beta chain was sequenced for a study of lymphopenia after photon versus proton radiotherapy. V gave up 4 bases and J gave up 0 bases, with 6 bases separating them. This CDR3 is 13 amino acids long. In germline, CDR1 is SGHDN, CDR2 FVKESK. Study-wide points: Larger post-nadir TCR diversity loss correlated inversely with survival in deceased patients. Post-nadir diversity loss with photons came from oligoclonal expansion, particularly CD8+ Temra cells. Photon-treated patients lost naive T cells and TCR diversity; proton-treated stayed stable.

On this clone: Its antigen is undetermined.

TCRdb's copy holds only in-frame clones and misses some; the assay was immunoSEQ multiplex PCR. The table lists tens of thousands of clones, about 86% of them singletons. This clonotype was obtained from a man aged 55 to 70 with pancreatic cancer. This sequence joins TRBV14 and TRBJ1-1, with no clear D. Here the sequenced sample was peripheral blood, taken from a patient treated with proton-based radiotherapy. The CDR3 DNA reads as TGTGCCAGCAGCCTGGGGATGAACACTGAAGCTTTCTTT. Its protein is CASSLGMNTEAFF.